This T cell receptor beta chain was sequenced in a study of Ad26.COV2.S vaccination and SARS-CoV-2 variants. The protocol was immunoSEQ multiplex PCR, while the TCRdb copy is restricted to in-frame clones and leaves out a portion. Seen here are about 100,000 clones, around 80% observed once, and the top ten hold 15% to 20%. The CDR3 is made up of 13 amino acids. Trimming took off 7 bases at V and 1 base at J, with 13 bases between the two ends. The V gene's germline CDR1 is SQVTM and CDR2 ANQGSEA. With regard to this clone: Its target is unknown.

Findings and limits, study-wide: It is possible that the TCR breadth and depth analyses underestimated the total T cell responses. Recipients of either vaccine or placebo displayed similar breadth of non-spike TCRs.

The chain combines TRBV29-1 with TRBJ1-1; a possible D gene is TRBD1 (6 bases). The sequencing here drew on peripheral blood, taken after recovery from COVID-19. This TCR came from a human donor who had recovered from COVID-19. The CDR3 region is CSGRDTQNTEAFF. CDR3 DNA: TGCAGCGGGAGGGACACCCAGAACACTGAAGCTTTCTTT.